In this sample, the clone carrying this T cell receptor (beta chain) turned up a few times. Its target is unknown. Germline V lookup: CDR1 SEHNR, CDR2 FQNEAQ (reference sequence). V lost 6 bases, J lost 3 bases, and 4 bases lay in between. The CDR3 loop spans 11 amino acids. Assay used: immunoSEQ multiplex PCR; TCRdb lists only in-frame clones, some missing. The sample contains 60,000 to 75,000 clones, around 85% of which appear only once. The sample comes from a study of OX40 agonist ivuxolimab in advanced cancers. General observations from the study: It was also the case that some nonresponders had low normalized T-cell clonal expansion.

The sequence derives from an adult with an advanced solid tumor such as melanoma, head and neck, liver or kidney cancer. The chain employs TRBV7-9 and TRBJ2-3; D unclear. Sequences were derived from CD4+ or CD8+ T cells sorted from blood, sampled in a trial of the OX40 agonist ivuxolimab. The CDR3 DNA reads TGTGCCAGCAGTCGGACAGATACGCAGTATTTT. As protein: CASSRTDTQYF.